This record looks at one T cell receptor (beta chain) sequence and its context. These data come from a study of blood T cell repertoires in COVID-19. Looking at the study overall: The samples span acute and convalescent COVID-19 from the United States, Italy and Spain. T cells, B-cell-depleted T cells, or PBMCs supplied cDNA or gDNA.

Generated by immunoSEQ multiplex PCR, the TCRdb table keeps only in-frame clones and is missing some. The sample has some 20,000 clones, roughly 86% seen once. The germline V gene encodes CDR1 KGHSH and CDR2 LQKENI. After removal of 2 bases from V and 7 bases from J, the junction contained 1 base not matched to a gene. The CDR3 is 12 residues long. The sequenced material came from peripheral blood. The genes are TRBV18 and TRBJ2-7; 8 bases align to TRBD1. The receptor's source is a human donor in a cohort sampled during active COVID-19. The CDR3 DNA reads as TGTGCCAGCTCACCAGACAGGGGAGAGCAGTACTTC. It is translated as CASSPDRGEQYF.